This TCR beta chain derives from a study of cytomegalovirus exposure and HLA in healthy donors. Study-level points and caveats: As a later analysis showed, a missense DCLRE1C variant was linked to trimming of TCR beta V- and J-genes. It was taken for granted in presence/absence analyses that sequencing depth across donors was roughly uniform.

As to this clone: Its matching antigen is unknown.

CDR3 length: 15 residues. Germline trimming cut 4 bases from V and 0 bases from J; bases unmatched to any gene: 0. Germline assignment: CDR1 LNHDA and CDR2 SQIVND (reference sequence). The PCR had 60 Vbeta and 13 Jbeta primers. Profiling relied on immunoSEQ multiplex PCR, and the TCRdb table lists in-frame clones only, not all of them. This table holds roughly 79,000 clones, around 74% found once. This chain links TRBV19 with TRBJ2-1; 10 nucleotides match TRBD2. The sequencing input was PBMCs. The clonotype originates from a woman aged 45 to 65 in good health and CMV-seropositive. The CDR3 DNA is TGTGCCAGTAGTAGGACTAGCGGCTCCTACAATGAGCAGTTCTTC. This translates into CASSRTSGSYNEQFF.